This T cell receptor (beta chain) was captured by sequencing in a study of OX40 agonist ivuxolimab in advanced cancers. Study findings and constraints: Undetermined was the antigen specificity of the expanded peripheral T cells. In CD8+ T cells, expanded clones were on average more numerous than in CD4+. Certain nonresponders additionally had low normalized T-cell clonal expansion.

On this clone itself: Its matching antigen is unknown.

The CDR3 is 17 amino acids. The trim removed 3 bases at V and 4 bases at J, leaving 10 bases unmatched. CDR1 and CDR2 (germline): SGHRS, YFSETQ. The method was immunoSEQ multiplex PCR; TCRdb's version includes in-frame clones alone and lacks a portion of them. Of roughly 79,000 clones listed, about 90% are singletons. This receptor was identified in an adult with an advanced solid tumor such as melanoma, head and neck, liver or kidney cancer. The specimen comprised CD4+ or CD8+ T cells sorted from blood, sampled in a trial of the OX40 agonist ivuxolimab. The chain joins TRBV5-1 to TRBJ2-5; 12 nucleotides match TRBD2. Written as DNA, the CDR3 is TGCGCCAGCAGCTCGCAGCAGGCTAGCGGGAGGGGAGAGACCCAGTACTTC. The encoded protein is CASSSQQASGRGETQYF.